This T cell receptor beta chain was recorded in a study of shared clonotypes between healthy human individuals. Per the germline V gene, CDR1 is SGHNT and CDR2 is YYREEE (reference sequence). Trimming removed 4 bases from V and 4 bases from J, with 18 bases in between. The CDR3 contains 16 residues. Terminally differentiated effector memory CD45RA+ cells were left out of the naive CD8 fraction, which was CD45RO-negative and positively selected for CCR7. This table comes from immunoSEQ multiplex PCR, and its TCRdb copy is limited to in-frame clones, with some not included. The table lists 1.5 million to 2.5 million clones, about 95% of them singletons, with 1% to 1.5% in the top ten.

Specimen: naive CD8+ T cells sorted from blood. V gene TRBV5-4 combines with J gene TRBJ2-1, with D possibly matching TRBD2 (7 bases). The TCR comes from a young man in good health. CDR3 in amino acids: CASSHRGAPAYNEQFF. The CDR3 coding sequence is TGTGCCAGCAGCCACCGGGGGGCTCCCGCATACAATGAGCAGTTCTTC.